This T cell receptor beta chain derives from a study of Ad26.COV2.S vaccination and SARS-CoV-2 variants. Study-wide context: By the intramuscular route, Ad26.COV2.S was given once, or twice 56 days apart.

Profiling relied on immunoSEQ multiplex PCR, and the TCRdb table lists in-frame clones only, not all of them. The sample lists about 350,000 clones, roughly 91% occurring once. Concerning this clone itself: Antigen: not known.

The treatment denotes: around 19 received Ad26.COV2.S at low or high dose, single or two shots; roughly 5 received placebo; per-sample allocation not given. Day 63 after the first injection of vaccine or placebo was the sampling time. This adult donor, from Boston, was 18-55 years old. This CDR3 comprises 14 residues. Germline loops: CDR1 SGHRS, CDR2 YFSETQ. Trimming removed 4 bases from V and 9 bases from J, with 14 bases in between. Overall study results and limits: Vaccine and placebo recipients had comparable breadth of non-spike TCRs. Those who received the vaccine showed greater spike-specific TCR breadth than those given placebo.

The sequenced sample was peripheral blood, obtained in a trial of Ad26.COV2.S vaccine versus placebo. This clonotype was sampled from a person between 18 and 59 years old who received the Ad26.COV2.S COVID-19 vaccine or a placebo. The rearrangement uses TRBV5-1 and TRBJ1-6; no clear D gene. The CDR3 loop is CASSRQDIGSPLHF. The CDR3 DNA is TGCGCCAGCAGCCGTCAGGATATTGGTTCACCCCTCCACTTT.